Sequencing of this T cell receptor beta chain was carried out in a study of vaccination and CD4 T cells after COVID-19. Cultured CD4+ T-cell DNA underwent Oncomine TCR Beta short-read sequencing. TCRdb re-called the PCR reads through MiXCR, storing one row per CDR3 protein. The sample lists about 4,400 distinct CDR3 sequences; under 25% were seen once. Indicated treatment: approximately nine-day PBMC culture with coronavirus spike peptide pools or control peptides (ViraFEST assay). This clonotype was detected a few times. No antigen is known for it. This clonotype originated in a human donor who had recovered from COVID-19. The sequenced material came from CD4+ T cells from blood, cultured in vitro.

CDR3 in DNA: TGTGCCAGCTCACCGTGGGGCACTGAAGCTTTCTTT. It translates to CASSPWGTEAFF. The genes are TRBV18 and TRBJ1-1, with D uncertain. Looked up from germline, CDR1 is KGHSH and CDR2 is LQKENI. The ends were cut back, 3 bases at V and 4 bases at J, with 6 bases in the middle. This CDR3 has 12 residues. The full variable domain, completed using reference TRBV18 and TRBJ1-1, is NAGVMQNPRHLVRRRGQEARLRCSPMKGHSHVYWYRQLPEEGLKFMVYLQKENIIDESGMPKERFSAEFPKEGPSILRIQQVVRGDSAAYFCASSPWGTEAFFGQGTRLTVV.